One sample yielded the 20 T cell receptor beta chains listed below, sequenced in a study of cytomegalovirus exposure and HLA in healthy donors (TCRdb year 2017). Receptors were amplified or captured by the immunoSEQ multiplex PCR assay. The multiplex PCR relied on a mix of 60 forward primers for TCR Vbeta segments and 13 reverse primers for TCR Jbeta segments. The immuneACCESS repertoire file appears here via TCRdb, limited to in-frame rearrangements. These files lack a portion of the clones; in checked studies, under half of the deficit traces to unresolved V genes, and the cause of the others is not known. This sample holds about 96,000 clones; roughly 74% were observed only once. The ten largest clones represent 13% to 15% of the sample. Sequencing was performed on PBMCs. These receptors all stem from a woman aged 70-85 years in good health and CMV-seropositive.

This chain links TRBV7-8 with TRBJ2-7, with 9 bases matching TRBD1. This CDR3 contains 17 residues. The ends lost 2 bases at V and 1 base at J; junction bases unmatched: 9. Germline V gene data show CDR1 as SGHVS and CDR2 as FQNEAQ. CDR3 sequence (DNA): TGTGCCAGCAGCTTACTATCTGGGACAGGGACATCCTACGAGCAGTACTTC. This gives the protein CASSLLSGTGTSYEQYF.

A word on this clone: Germline is not matched at one junction end, which may reflect a read error. The rearrangement links TRBV5-1 to TRBJ2-5, with 8 nucleotides matching TRBD2. The CDR3 has 16 amino acids. Germline V gene data show CDR1 as SGHRS and CDR2 as YFSETQ. Here the CDR3 reads CASSLGAGGPIESQYF. In DNA, the CDR3 is TGCGCCAGCAGCTTAGGGGCGGGAGGCCCCATAGAGTCCCAGTACTTC.

This chain joins TRBV18 and TRBJ2-3, with D perhaps TRBD1 (6 bases). The length of the CDR3 is 13 residues. Trimming shortened V by 6 bases and J by 4 bases, and 11 bases separated the two germline ends. Germline V gives CDR1 KGHSH, CDR2 LQKENI. The CDR3 sequence is CASSGGMADTQYF. The CDR3 coding sequence is TGTGCCAGCTCTGGGGGCATGGCAGATACGCAGTATTTT.

The V gene is TRBV7-2, the J gene TRBJ1-1, with D perhaps matching TRBD1 (6 bases). V gave up 0 bases and J gave up 1 base, with 9 bases separating them. The CDR3 is 15 amino acids. Germline V gene sequence: CDR1 SGHTA, CDR2 FQGNSA. CDR3 region: CASSLASRGNTEAFF. The CDR3 DNA reads as TGTGCCAGCAGCTTAGCCAGCAGGGGGAACACTGAAGCTTTCTTT.

CDR3 sequence reads: CASSLDRANEQFF. The CDR3, as DNA: TGTGCCAGCAGCTTAGACAGGGCGAATGAGCAGTTCTTC. The J gene is TRBJ2-1, the V gene TRBV7-2, with a tentative D call TRBD1 (6 bases). The V end lost 1 base, the J end lost 7 bases, and 8 bases lay between the germline ends. Per the germline V gene, CDR1 is SGHTA and CDR2 is FQGNSA. This CDR3 has 13 residues.

CDR3 sequence: CASSPQGVMGFIRGNTIYF. Here the CDR3 DNA reads TGTGCCAGCAGCCCGCAAGGGGTGATGGGATTCATCCGCGGAAACACCATATATTTT. The gene calls are TRBV7-9 and TRBJ1-3; D possibly corresponds to TRBD1 (5 bases). The CDR3 spans 19 residues. CDR1 is SEHNR, CDR2 FQNEAQ, per germline (reference sequence). Trimming removed 5 bases at V and 4 bases at J, with 27 bases between.

The chain couples TRBV6-4 to TRBJ2-3; maybe TRBD1 (5 bases). This CDR3 has 15 amino acids. V was shortened by 0 bases and J by 3 bases, with 10 bases between the two germline ends. Per the germline V gene, CDR1 is MRHNA and CDR2 is SNTAGT. CDR3 sequence (DNA): TGTGCCAGCAGTGACTCGCCGACAGCGACAGATACGCAGTATTTT. Translation: CASSDSPTATDTQYF.

V usage is TRBV2 and J usage is TRBJ1-5; 7 bases line up with TRBD1. Germline lookup yields CDR1 SNHLY and CDR2 FYNNEI. After removal of 6 bases from V and 9 bases from J, the junction contained 14 bases not matched to a gene. This CDR3 region has 15 residues. The CDR3 DNA follows: TGTGCCAGCAGGGTCGCACAGGGGAGTGAGGGGCCCCAGCATTTT. Translated: CASRVAQGSEGPQHF.

This clone came up a few times. The chain carries TRBV6-5 and TRBJ2-1; TRBD1 aligns across 10 bases. CDR3 length equals 13 residues. Trimming took 9 bases from V and 15 from J; bases not matched to a gene: 14. CDR1 is MNHEY, CDR2 SVGAGI, per germline. CDR3 nucleotide sequence: TGTGCCAGTGACGACAAAACGGGACAGGGGATGTTCTTC. Protein: CASDDKTGQGMFF.

V usage is TRBV7-3 and J usage is TRBJ1-1, with D possibly being TRBD1 (6 bases). The germline V gene has CDR1 SGHTA and CDR2 FQGTGA. V dropped 5 bases and J dropped 6 bases, with 13 bases sitting between them. This CDR3 has 13 residues. The CDR3 DNA reads TGTGCCAGCAGCCCTACAGGGCGCCCTGAAGCTTTCTTT. Translated: CASSPTGRPEAFF.

This clone was counted a few times. The J gene is TRBJ2-6, the V gene TRBV7-3, with D maybe TRBD2 (5 bases). The CDR3 consists of 15 residues. Germline CDR1 is SGHTA and CDR2 is FQGTGA. V shed 5 bases and J shed 0 bases, with 8 bases lying between them. The CDR3 bases are TGTGCCAGCAGCCCTACTAGCTCTGGGGCCAACGTCCTGACTTTC. It encodes CASSPTSSGANVLTF.

The chain uses TRBV27 and TRBJ1-2, with 8 bases fitting TRBD1. CDR1 MNHEY and CDR2 SMNVEV come from the germline V gene (reference sequence). The length of the CDR3 is 14 residues. The junction had 11 bases not matched to a gene; V was cut back by 6 bases and J by 8 bases. The CDR3 sequence: CASRKPRDRSGYTF. CDR3 coding DNA: TGTGCCAGCAGAAAACCAAGGGACAGGTCGGGCTACACCTTC.

The chain combines TRBV6-4 with TRBJ2-7, with 10 nucleotides matching TRBD1. The germline V gene has CDR1 MRHNA and CDR2 SNTAGT. Germline trimming cut 5 bases from V and 6 bases from J; bases unmatched to any gene: 10. CDR3 size: 15 residues. The CDR3 reads CASSQLPGQGFEQYF. For the CDR3, the DNA is TGTGCCAGCAGTCAACTCCCGGGACAGGGGTTCGAGCAGTACTTC.

The chain has TRBV4-1 and TRBJ2-3; the match to TRBD1 covers 10 bases. Germline CDR1 is MGHRA and CDR2 is YSYEKL. V dropped 0 bases and J dropped 2; count of bases not matched to a gene: 5. The length of the CDR3 is 17 residues. CDR3 region: CASSQETGTGDTDTQYF. The CDR3, as DNA: TGCGCCAGCAGCCAAGAAACCGGGACAGGGGACACAGATACGCAGTATTTT.

The V gene is TRBV18, the J gene TRBJ2-3; D unclear. Trimming left V 5 bases short and J 2 bases short, with 14 bases between. CDR1 is KGHSH, CDR2 LQKENI, per germline. The CDR3 extends over 15 amino acids. CDR3 amino acids: CASSSPAGITDTQYF. CDR3 nucleotide sequence: TGTGCCAGCTCATCCCCCGCAGGAATCACAGATACGCAGTATTTT.

The V and J genes are TRBV5-4 and TRBJ2-3; TRBD2 agrees at 8 bases. The ends lost 0 bases at V and 5 bases at J; junction bases unmatched: 5. Germline values: CDR1 SGHNT, CDR2 YYREEE (reference sequence). The CDR3 spans 15 residues. CDR3 nucleotide sequence: TGTGCCAGCAGCTTGGACGGGAGGGCGGGAGATACGCAGTATTTT. It is translated as CASSLDGRAGDTQYF.

This rearrangement joins TRBV18 to TRBJ1-5, with 11 bases fitting TRBD1. The CDR3 is 14 residues long. Trimming took 4 bases from V and 7 from J; bases not matched to a gene: 3. Germline V gives CDR1 KGHSH, CDR2 LQKENI. The CDR3 loop is CASSRGTGGQPQHF. CDR3 sequence (DNA): TGTGCCAGCTCACGGGGGACAGGGGGGCAGCCCCAGCATTTT.

This clone was counted only a few times. The rearrangement links TRBV2 to TRBJ2-3; a weak D match, TRBD2 (6 bases). Germline-derived CDR1 and CDR2 are SNHLY and FYNNEI. This CDR3 is built from 15 residues. The V end lost 2 bases, the J end lost 8 bases, and 17 bases lay between the germline ends. This chain's CDR3 is CASSELAPGGGTQYF. For the CDR3, the DNA is TGTGCCAGCAGTGAACTAGCGCCCGGGGGAGGTACGCAGTATTTT.

The V call is TRBV28, the J call TRBJ2-2; TRBD1 aligns across 11 bases. Unmatched junction bases numbered 4, after V lost 7 bases and J lost 6 bases. The CDR3 sequence is 14 residues long. Germline lookup yields CDR1 MDHEN and CDR2 SYDVKM. The CDR3 region has the DNA TGTGCCAGCAACGGACAGGGGGCGTCCGGGGAGCTGTTTTTT. Translating gives CASNGQGASGELFF. Together with reference TRBV28 and TRBJ2-2, the CDR3 gives the full variable domain: DVKVTQSSRYLVKRTGEKVFLECVQDMDHENMFWYRQDPGLGLRLIYFSYDVKMKEKGDIPEGYSVSREKKERFSLILESASTNQTSMYLCASNGQGASGELFFGEGSRLTVL.

This chain links TRBV5-4 with TRBJ2-7; D is perhaps TRBD1 (5 bases). From germline, CDR1 is SGHNT and CDR2 YYREEE (reference sequence). The CDR3 is 14 amino acids. V was trimmed by 4 bases and J by 3 bases, leaving 14 bases between them. The CDR3 reads CASSTRQRFYEQYF. For the CDR3, the DNA is TGTGCCAGCAGCACCAGACAGAGATTCTACGAGCAGTACTTC.